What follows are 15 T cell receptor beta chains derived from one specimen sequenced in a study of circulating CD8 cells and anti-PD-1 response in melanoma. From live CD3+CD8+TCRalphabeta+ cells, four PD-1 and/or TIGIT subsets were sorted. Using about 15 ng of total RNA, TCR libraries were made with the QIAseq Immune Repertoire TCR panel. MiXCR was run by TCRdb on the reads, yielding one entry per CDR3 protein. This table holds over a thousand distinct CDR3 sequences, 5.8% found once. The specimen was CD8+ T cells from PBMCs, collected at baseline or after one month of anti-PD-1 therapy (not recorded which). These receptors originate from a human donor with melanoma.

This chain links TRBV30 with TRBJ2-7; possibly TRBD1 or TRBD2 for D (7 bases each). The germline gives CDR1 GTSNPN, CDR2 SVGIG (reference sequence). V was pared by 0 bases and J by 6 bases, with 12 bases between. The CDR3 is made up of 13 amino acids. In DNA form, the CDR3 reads TGTGCCTGGAGTGTAACAGGGGAGGGCGAGCAGTACTTC. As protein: CAWSVTGEGEQYF.

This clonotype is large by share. Written as DNA, the CDR3 is TGTGCCAGCAGCTTAAAAGCTGGACACAATGAGCAGTTCTTC. Residues: CASSLKAGHNEQFF. The chain is built from TRBV7-3 and TRBJ2-1, with D hard to call. This CDR3 region has 14 residues. Germline CDR1 reads SGHTA; CDR2 reads FQGTGA. Trimming removed 1 base from V and 5 bases from J, with 9 bases in between.

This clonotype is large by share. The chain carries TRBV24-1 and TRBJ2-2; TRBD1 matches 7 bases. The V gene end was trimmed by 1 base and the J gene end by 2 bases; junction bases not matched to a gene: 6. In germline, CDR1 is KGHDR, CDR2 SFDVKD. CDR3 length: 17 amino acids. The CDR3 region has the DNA TGTGCCACCAGTGATTTCAGGGGACAGCCAAACACCGGGGAGCTGTTTTTT. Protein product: CATSDFRGQPNTGELFF.

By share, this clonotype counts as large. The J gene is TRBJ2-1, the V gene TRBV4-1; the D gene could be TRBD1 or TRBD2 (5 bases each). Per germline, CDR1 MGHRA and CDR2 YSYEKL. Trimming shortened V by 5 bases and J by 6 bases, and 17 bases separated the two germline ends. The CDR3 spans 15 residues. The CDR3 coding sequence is TGCGCCAGCAGCGCATACTCCGGGACCACCAATGAGCAGTTCTTC. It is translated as CASSAYSGTTNEQFF.

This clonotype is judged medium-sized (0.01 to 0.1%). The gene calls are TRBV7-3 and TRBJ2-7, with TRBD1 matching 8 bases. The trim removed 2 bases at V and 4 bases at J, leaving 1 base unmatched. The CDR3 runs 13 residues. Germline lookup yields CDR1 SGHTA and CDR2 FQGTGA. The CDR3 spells CASSLGTGYEQYF. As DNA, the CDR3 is TGTGCCAGCAGCTTAGGGACAGGTTACGAGCAGTACTTC.

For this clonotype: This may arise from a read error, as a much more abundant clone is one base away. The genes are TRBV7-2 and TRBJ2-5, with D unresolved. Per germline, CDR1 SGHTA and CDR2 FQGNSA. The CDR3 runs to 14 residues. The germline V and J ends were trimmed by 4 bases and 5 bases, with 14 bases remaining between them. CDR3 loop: CASSSGRSGETQYF. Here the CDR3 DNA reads TGTGCCAGCAGCTCAGGCCGTAGTGGGGAGACCCAGTACTTC.

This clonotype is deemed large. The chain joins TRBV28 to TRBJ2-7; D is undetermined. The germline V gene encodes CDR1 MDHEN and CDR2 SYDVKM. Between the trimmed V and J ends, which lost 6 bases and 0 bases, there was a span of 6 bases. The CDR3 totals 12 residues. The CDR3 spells CASSLNSYEQYF. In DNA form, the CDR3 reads TGTGCCAGCAGCCTAAACTCCTACGAGCAGTACTTC. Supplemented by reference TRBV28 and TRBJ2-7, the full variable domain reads DVKVTQSSRYLVKRTGEKVFLECVQDMDHENMFWYRQDPGLGLRLIYFSYDVKMKEKGDIPEGYSVSREKKERFSLILESASTNQTSMYLCASSLNSYEQYFGPGTRLTVT.

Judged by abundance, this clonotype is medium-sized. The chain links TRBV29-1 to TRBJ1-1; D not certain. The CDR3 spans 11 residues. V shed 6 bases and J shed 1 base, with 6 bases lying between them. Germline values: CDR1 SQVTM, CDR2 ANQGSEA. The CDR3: CSVLRNTEAFF. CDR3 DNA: TGCAGCGTCCTTAGGAACACTGAAGCTTTCTTT.

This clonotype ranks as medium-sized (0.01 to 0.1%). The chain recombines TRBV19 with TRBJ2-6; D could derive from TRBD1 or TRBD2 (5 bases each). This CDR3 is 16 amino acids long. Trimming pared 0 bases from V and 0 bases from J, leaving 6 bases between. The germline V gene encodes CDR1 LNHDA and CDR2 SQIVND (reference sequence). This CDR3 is CASSIDGGSGANVLTF. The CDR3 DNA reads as TGTGCCAGTAGTATAGATGGGGGCTCTGGGGCCAACGTCCTGACTTTC.

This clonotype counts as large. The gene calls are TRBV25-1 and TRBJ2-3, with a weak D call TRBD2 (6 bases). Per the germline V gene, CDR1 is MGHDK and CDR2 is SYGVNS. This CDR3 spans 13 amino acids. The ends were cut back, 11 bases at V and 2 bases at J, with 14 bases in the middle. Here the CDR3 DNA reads TGTGCCGGAGGGAGCGGAAACACAGATACGCAGTATTTT. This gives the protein CAGGSGNTDTQYF.

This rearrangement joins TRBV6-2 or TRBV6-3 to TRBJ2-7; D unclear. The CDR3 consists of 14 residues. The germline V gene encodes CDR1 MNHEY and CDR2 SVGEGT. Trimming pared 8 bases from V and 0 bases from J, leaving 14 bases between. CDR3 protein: CASSIRRLSYEQYF. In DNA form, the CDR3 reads TGTGCCAGCTCGATCCGGCGACTCTCCTACGAGCAGTACTTC.

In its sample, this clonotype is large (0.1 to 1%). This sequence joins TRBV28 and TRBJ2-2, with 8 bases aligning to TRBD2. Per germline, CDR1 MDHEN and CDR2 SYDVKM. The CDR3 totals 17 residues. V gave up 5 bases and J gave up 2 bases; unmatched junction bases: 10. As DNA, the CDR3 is TGTGCCAGCAGTCGACGGTCCCGGGAGGGAAACACCGGGGAGCTGTTTTTT. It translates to CASSRRSREGNTGELFF.

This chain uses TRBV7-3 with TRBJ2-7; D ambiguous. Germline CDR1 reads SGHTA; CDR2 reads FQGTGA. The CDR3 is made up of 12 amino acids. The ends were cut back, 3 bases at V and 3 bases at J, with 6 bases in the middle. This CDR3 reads CASSFDGYEQYF. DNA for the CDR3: TGTGCCAGCAGCTTCGACGGCTACGAGCAGTACTTC.

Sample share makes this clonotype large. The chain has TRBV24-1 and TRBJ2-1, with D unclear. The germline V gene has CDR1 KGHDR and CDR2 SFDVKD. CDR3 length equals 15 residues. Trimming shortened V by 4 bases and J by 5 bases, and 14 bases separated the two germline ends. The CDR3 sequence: CATSDTRPPNNEQFF. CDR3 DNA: TGTGCCACCAGTGACACCCGGCCCCCTAACAATGAGCAGTTCTTC.

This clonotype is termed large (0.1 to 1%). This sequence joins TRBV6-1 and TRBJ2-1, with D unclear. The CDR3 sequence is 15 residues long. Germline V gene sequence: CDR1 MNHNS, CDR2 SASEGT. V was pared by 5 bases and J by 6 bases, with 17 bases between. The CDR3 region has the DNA TGTGCCAGCAGTATTAGGGCGGAAGCCTTCAATGAGCAGTTCTTC. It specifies CASSIRAEAFNEQFF.